This is a list of T cell receptor beta chains from one sample in a study of cytomegalovirus exposure and HLA in healthy donors. The protocol was immunoSEQ multiplex PCR, while the TCRdb copy is restricted to in-frame clones and leaves out a portion. The sample includes roughly 80,000 clones, 65% to 70% seen only once; the top ten take approximately 7%. Sample: PBMCs. These receptors came from a woman between 45 and 60 years old in good health and CMV-seropositive. CDR3s leave out the opening cysteine and the closing phenylalanine or tryptophan. Fields, in order: clone size, J gene, V gene, CDR3 protein. Clone size is given for some rows only: seen once, a few or many times, or a class if the clone is expanded.

. | TRBJ2-3 | TRBV28 | ASSWGLAGGRRTDTQY
few | TRBJ1-1 | TRBV6-1 | AIRLGRRRTEAF
. | TRBJ2-1 | TRBV7-9 | ASSQLAGGYNEQF
. | TRBJ1-6 | TRBV5-6 | ASSLRTGSNSPLH
. | TRBJ1-1 | TRBV7-8 | ASSPYRVRRTEAF
. | TRBJ1-1 | TRBV14 | ASSRGYESEAF
. | TRBJ1-2 | TRBV7-9 | ASSLETGGYT
. | TRBJ2-1 | TRBV21-1 | ASSNPPRYRTGGDEQF
few | TRBJ1-1 | TRBV29-1 | SVAKTENTEAF
. | TRBJ1-4 | TRBV5-4 | ASSLQETPNEKLF
. | TRBJ2-1 | TRBV18 | ASSLGLAGEEQF
. | TRBJ1-5 | TRBV6-5 | ASSRQPYSNQPQH
once | TRBJ1-2 | TRBV7-2 | ASSLNPGGAGDYGYT
. | TRBJ1-5 | TRBV6-1 | ASSEHRVSEPQH
. | TRBJ2-7 | TRBV7-2 | ASGLSYEQY
few | TRBJ2-4 | TRBV27 | ATTSGHENIQY
. | TRBJ2-1 | TRBV18 | ASSAGQITYNEQF
. | TRBJ2-1 | TRBV27 | ASQYSGGNEQF
few | TRBJ2-7 | TRBV9 | ASSVDSGTNYEQY
. | TRBJ2-5 | TRBV7-9 | ASSRGGGETQY
. | TRBJ1-2 | TRBV7-2 | ASIRTRASYGYT
. | TRBJ2-7 | TRBV9 | ASSSGQEVHEQY
few | TRBJ2-7 | TRBV4-1 | ASSPNRLAKQY
. | TRBJ2-7 | TRBV9 | ASSVESGGVYEQY